These 9 T cell receptor beta chains were all obtained from the same sample, sequenced in a study of regulatory T cells in long-lasting Graves disease. Both iRepertoire HTBI primers and Arm-PCR of CDR3 regions were used to build the TCR beta libraries. In TCRdb, the multiplex PCR reads were re-called with MiXCR into one record per CDR3 protein. Of some 500,000 distinct CDR3 sequences listed, approximately 15% are singletons. The time point denotes: newly diagnosed GD, antithyroid drugs for less than 3 months. Generation of the TCR library employed RNA extracted from PBMCs. This sample was shared with a second study, whose subject was T cells in Graves' hyperthyroidism and ophthalmopathy.

The material was peripheral blood mononuclear cells (PBMCs), obtained at new diagnosis, from a patient treated with antithyroid drugs. These receptor sequences come from a man aged 25 to 40 with Graves disease.

This rearrangement joins TRBV7-2 to TRBJ2-3; TRBD2 aligns across 12 bases. The trim removed 5 bases at V and 4 bases at J, leaving 7 bases unmatched. In germline, CDR1 is SGHTA, CDR2 FQGNSA. CDR3 length: 16 amino acids. The CDR3 DNA reads as TGTGCCAGCAGCCTTCGACTAGCGGGAGATGCAGATACGCAGTATTTT. Encoded protein: CASSLRLAGDADTQYF.

This clonotype has at least ten counts. The J gene is TRBJ1-2, the V gene TRBV12-3 or TRBV12-4, with D tentatively TRBD1 (5 bases). The CDR3 consists of 12 residues. Trimming cost V 2 bases and J 13 bases, with 14 bases left between them. Here the CDR3 reads CASSLIPRESTF. The CDR3 nucleotides read TGTGCCAGCAGTTTAATCCCCAGGGAGTCCACCTTC.

This clonotype appeared many times. The genes are TRBV11-2 and TRBJ2-3; 11 bases agree with TRBD1. This CDR3 spans 19 amino acids. Germline trimming cut 6 bases from V and 3 bases from J; bases unmatched to any gene: 17. Germline V lookup: CDR1 SGHAT, CDR2 FQNNGV. The CDR3 bases are TGTGCCAGCAGATCACCGGGACAGGGGGTTGGATTGGGGACAGATACGCAGTATTTT. Its translation: CASRSPGQGVGLGTDTQYF. Supplemented by reference TRBV11-2 and TRBJ2-3, the full variable domain reads EAGVAQSPRYKIIEKRQSVAFWCNPISGHATLYWYQQILGQGPKLLIQFQNNGVVDDSQLPKDRFSAERLKGVDSTLKIQPAKLEDSAVYLCASRSPGQGVGLGTDTQYFGPGTRLTVL.

This clonotype has more than one count but fewer than ten. The CDR3 nucleotides are TGCAGTGCTAGAGATCAGGACTCCTATAATTCACCCCTCCACTTT. Translating gives CSARDQDSYNSPLHF. The V gene is TRBV20-1, the J gene TRBJ1-6; no definite D call. The V gene lost 0 bases and the J gene lost 0 bases, with 6 bases spanning the gap. Germline CDR1 DFQATT, CDR2 SNEGSKA (reference sequence). The CDR3 contains 15 residues.

Comments on this clonotype: This clone may be a read error of a much larger clone one base away. Because the CDR3 is missing its conserved closing phenylalanine or tryptophan, this is likely a read error. The V and J genes are TRBV12-3 or TRBV12-4 and TRBJ2-7; D is unresolved. The CDR3 is 13 amino acids. Trimming took 3 bases from V and 5 from J, leaving 11 bases between them. The DNA of the CDR3 is TGTGCCAGCAGTTTTTCGGTGGAGAACGAGCAGTACCTC. The encoded protein is CASSFSVENEQYL.

This sequence joins TRBV2 and TRBJ2-5, with TRBD2 identical over 10 bases. The CDR3 totals 17 residues. With 3 bases clipped from V and 5 bases from J, the junction kept 12 bases outside the gene matches. Germline lookup yields CDR1 SNHLY and CDR2 FYNNEI. The CDR3, as DNA: TGTGCCAGCAGTGAGAGCGCTAGCGGGAGTGTAAAGGAGACCCAGTACTTC. Translation: CASSESASGSVKETQYF. Together with reference TRBV2 and TRBJ2-5, the CDR3 gives the full variable domain: EPEVTQTPSHQVTQMGQEVILRCVPISNHLYFYWYRQILGQKVEFLVSFYNNEISEKSEIFDDQFSVERPDGSNFTLKIRSTKLEDSAMYFCASSESASGSVKETQYFGPGTRLLVL.

The chain combines TRBV14 with TRBJ2-7; D is possibly TRBD1 or TRBD2 (5 bases each). V was shortened by 0 bases and J by 2 bases, with 17 bases between the two germline ends. The CDR3 covers 17 residues. The germline gives CDR1 SGHDN, CDR2 FVKESK. The CDR3 nucleotides are TGTGCCAGCAGCCAAGAGCCCCCGGGACCGTATCCCTACGAGCAGTACTTC. This translates into CASSQEPPGPYPYEQYF.

This clonotype has a count of ten or more. This chain connects TRBV12-3 or TRBV12-4 to TRBJ2-1; D unclear. The V end was cut by 6 bases, the J end by 8 bases, with 17 bases between. This CDR3 contains 14 residues. The chain's CDR3 is CASSRLGGDDEQFF. DNA of the CDR3: TGTGCCAGCAGCCGCTTAGGTGGCGACGATGAGCAGTTCTTC.

This clonotype was counted many times. The V call is TRBV15, the J call TRBJ2-3, with D unresolved. Per germline, CDR1 LNHNV and CDR2 YYDKDF (reference sequence). This CDR3 contains 16 residues. V was cut by 0 bases and J by 1 base, with 11 bases left in between. The CDR3 DNA reads TGTGCCACCAGCAGAGAAGTGGCCCAGGGCACAGATACGCAGTATTTT. Its translation: CATSREVAQGTDTQYF.